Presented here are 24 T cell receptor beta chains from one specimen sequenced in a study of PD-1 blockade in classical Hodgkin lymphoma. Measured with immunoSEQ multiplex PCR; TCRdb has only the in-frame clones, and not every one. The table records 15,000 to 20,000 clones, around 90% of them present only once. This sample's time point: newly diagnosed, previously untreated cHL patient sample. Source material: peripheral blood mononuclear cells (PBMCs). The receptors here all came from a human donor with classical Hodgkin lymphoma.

CDR3 nucleotide sequence: TGTGCCAGCAGCAAAAATCTTCAGCCCAACACTGAAGCTTTCTTT. Its translation is CASSKNLQPNTEAFF. This chain uses TRBV21-1 with TRBJ1-1. TRBV21-1 is given as a pseudogene. The CDR3 is made up of 15 amino acids.

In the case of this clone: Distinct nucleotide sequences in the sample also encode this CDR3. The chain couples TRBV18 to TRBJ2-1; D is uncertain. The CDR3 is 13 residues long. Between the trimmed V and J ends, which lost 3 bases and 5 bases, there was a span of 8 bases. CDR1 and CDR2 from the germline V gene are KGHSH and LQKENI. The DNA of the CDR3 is TGTGCCAGCTCACCTCGAGGAGACAATGAGCAGTTCTTC. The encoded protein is CASSPRGDNEQFF.

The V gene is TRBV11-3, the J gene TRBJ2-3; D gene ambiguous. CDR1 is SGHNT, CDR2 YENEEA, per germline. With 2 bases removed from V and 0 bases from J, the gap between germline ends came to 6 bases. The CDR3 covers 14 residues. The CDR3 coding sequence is TGTGCCAGCAGCTTAACAGCTAGCACAGATACGCAGTATTTT. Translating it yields CASSLTASTDTQYF.

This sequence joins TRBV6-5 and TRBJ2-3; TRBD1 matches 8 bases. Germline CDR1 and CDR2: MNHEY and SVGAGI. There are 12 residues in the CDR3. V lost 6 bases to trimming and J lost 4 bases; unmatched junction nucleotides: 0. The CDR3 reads CASRQGADTQYF. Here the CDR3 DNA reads TGTGCCAGCAGACAGGGGGCAGATACGCAGTATTTT.

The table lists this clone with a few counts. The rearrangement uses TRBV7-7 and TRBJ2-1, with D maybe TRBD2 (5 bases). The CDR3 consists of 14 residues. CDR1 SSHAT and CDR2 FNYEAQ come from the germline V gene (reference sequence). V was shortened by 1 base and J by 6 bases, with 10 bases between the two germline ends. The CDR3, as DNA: TGTGCCAGCAGCTTAGGTCAGCGGAGCAATGAGCAGTTCTTC. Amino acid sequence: CASSLGQRSNEQFF.

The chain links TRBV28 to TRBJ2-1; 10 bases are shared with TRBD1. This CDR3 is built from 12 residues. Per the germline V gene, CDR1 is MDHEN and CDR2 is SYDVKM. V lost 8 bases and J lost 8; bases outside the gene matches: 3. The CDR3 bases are TGTGCCAGCGGACAGGGGGGCTATGAGCAGTTCTTC. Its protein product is CASGQGGYEQFF.

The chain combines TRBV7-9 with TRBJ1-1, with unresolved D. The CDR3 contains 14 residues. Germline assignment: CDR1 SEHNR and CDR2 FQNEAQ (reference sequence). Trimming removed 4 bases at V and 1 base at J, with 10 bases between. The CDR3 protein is CASSSRLTNTEAFF. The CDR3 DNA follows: TGTGCCAGCAGCTCCAGACTGACGAACACTGAAGCTTTCTTT.

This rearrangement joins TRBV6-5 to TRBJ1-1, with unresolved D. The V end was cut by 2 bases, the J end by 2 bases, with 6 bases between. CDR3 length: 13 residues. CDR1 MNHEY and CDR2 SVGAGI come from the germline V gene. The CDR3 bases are TGTGCCAGCAGTTACGGGCCTAACACTGAAGCTTTCTTT. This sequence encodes CASSYGPNTEAFF.

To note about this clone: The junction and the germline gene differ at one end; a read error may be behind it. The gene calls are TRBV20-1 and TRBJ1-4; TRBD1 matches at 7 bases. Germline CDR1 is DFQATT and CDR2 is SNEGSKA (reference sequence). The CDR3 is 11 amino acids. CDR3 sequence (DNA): TGCAGTGCTAGAGTGAGTCAGGGGGGACTTTTT. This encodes CSARVSQGGLF.

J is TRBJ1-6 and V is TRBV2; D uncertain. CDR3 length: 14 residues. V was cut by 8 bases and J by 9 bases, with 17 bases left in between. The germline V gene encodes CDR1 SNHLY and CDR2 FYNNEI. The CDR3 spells CASCGPSLGSPLHF. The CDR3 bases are TGTGCCAGCTGTGGGCCCTCCCTGGGTTCACCCCTCCACTTT.

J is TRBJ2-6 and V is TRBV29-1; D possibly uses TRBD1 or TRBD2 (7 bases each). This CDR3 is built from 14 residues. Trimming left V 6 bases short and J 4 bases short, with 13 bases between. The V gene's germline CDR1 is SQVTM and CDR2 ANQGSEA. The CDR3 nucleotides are TGCAGCGTAGGGAGGGGGCCAGGGGCCAACGTCCTGACTTTC. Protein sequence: CSVGRGPGANVLTF.

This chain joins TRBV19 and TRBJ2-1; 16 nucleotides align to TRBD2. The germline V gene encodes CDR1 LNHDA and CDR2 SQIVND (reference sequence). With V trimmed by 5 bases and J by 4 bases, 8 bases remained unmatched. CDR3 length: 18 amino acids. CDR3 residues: CASSPGTSGRARYNEQFF. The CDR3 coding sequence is TGTGCCAGTAGTCCCGGGACTAGCGGGAGGGCCAGGTACAATGAGCAGTTCTTC.

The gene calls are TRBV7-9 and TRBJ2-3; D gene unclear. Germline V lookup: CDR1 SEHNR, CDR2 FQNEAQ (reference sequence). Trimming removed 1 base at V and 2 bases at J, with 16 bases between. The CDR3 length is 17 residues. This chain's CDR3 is CASSLGVKRPLTDTQYF. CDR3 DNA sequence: TGTGCCAGCAGCTTAGGGGTTAAGCGACCCCTCACAGATACGCAGTATTTT.

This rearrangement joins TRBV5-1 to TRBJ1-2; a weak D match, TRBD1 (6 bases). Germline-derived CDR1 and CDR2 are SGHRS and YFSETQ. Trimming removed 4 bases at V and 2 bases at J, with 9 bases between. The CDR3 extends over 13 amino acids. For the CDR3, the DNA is TGCGCCAGCAGCCCTGGACAGAACTATGGCTACACCTTC. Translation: CASSPGQNYGYTF.

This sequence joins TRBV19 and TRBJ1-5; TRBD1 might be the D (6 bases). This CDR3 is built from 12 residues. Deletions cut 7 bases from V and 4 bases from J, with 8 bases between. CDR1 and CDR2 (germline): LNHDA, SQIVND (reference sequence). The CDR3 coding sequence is TGTGCCAGTAATAGGGGGAATCAGCCCCAGCATTTT. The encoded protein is CASNRGNQPQHF.

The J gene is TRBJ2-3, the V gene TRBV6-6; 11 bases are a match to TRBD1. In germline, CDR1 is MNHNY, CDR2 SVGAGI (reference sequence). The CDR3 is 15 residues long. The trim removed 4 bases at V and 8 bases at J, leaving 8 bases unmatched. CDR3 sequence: CASSFSGQGAGTQYF. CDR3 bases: TGTGCCAGCAGTTTTTCAGGACAGGGGGCTGGTACGCAGTATTTT.

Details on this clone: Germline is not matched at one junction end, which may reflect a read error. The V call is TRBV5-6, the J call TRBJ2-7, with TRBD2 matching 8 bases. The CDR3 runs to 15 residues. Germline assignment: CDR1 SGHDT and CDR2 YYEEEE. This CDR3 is CASTLGYGGVYEQYF. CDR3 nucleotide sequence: TGTGCCAGCACCTTGGGGTACGGGGGGGTCTACGAGCAGTACTTC.

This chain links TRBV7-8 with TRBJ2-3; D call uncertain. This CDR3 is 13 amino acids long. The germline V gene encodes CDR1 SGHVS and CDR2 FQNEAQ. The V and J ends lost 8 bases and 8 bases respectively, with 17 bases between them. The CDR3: CASGKGKESTQYF. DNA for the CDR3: TGTGCCAGCGGCAAAGGCAAGGAAAGTACGCAGTATTTT.

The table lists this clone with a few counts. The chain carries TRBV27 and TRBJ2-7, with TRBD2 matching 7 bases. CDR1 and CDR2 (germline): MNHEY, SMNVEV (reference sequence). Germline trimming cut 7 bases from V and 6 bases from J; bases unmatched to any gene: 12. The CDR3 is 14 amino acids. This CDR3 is CASTRAGVSGEQYF. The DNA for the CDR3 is TGTGCCAGCACCCGGGCGGGGGTATCGGGCGAGCAGTACTTC.

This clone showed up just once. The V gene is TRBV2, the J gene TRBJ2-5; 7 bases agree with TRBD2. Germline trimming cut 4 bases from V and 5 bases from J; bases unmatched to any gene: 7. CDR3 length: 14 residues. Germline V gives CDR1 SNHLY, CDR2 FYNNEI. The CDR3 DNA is TGTGCCAGCAGTGTCGAGCGGGATGGGGAGACCCAGTACTTC. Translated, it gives CASSVERDGETQYF.

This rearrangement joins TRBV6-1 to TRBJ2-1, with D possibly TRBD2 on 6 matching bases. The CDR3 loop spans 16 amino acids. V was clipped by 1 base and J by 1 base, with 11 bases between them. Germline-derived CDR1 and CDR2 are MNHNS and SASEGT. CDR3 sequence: CASSEGMEGSYNEQFF. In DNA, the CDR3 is TGTGCCAGCAGTGAAGGAATGGAGGGGTCCTACAATGAGCAGTTCTTC.

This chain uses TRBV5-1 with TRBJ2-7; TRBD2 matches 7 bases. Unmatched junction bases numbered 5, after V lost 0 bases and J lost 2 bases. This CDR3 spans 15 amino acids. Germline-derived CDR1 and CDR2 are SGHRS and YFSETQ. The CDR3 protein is CASSLAGTNAYEQYF. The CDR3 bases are TGCGCCAGCAGCTTGGCCGGGACTAACGCCTACGAGCAGTACTTC.

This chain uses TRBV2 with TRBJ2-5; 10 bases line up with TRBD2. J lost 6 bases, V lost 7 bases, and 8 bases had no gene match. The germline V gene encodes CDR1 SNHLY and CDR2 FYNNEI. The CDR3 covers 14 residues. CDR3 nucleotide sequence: TGTGCCAGCATGGCTAGCGGGGGAGGGAAGACCCAGTACTTC. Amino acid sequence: CASMASGGGKTQYF.

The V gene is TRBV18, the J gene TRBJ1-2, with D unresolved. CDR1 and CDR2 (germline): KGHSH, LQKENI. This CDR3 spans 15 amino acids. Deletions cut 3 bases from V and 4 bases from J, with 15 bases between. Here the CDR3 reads CASSPGVGDIYGYTF. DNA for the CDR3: TGTGCCAGCTCACCTGGCGTCGGAGACATCTATGGCTACACCTTC.